This TCR beta chain was captured by sequencing in a study of cytomegalovirus exposure and HLA in healthy donors. Using immunoSEQ multiplex PCR, the repertoire was profiled, and TCRdb retains in-frame clones only, with some absent. The sample lists approximately 120,000 clones; roughly 94% were seen once. Of note for this clone: What it recognizes is unknown.

The CDR3 totals 14 residues. Germline CDR1 reads SGHTA; CDR2 reads FQGNSA. Trimming took 3 bases from V and 7 from J, leaving 10 bases between them. Study-wide results and limits: Rare TCR sequences dominated, though some public TCRs recurred in many donors.

Material for sequencing was PBMCs. This TCR came from a woman aged 18-35 years in good health and CMV-seronegative. The rearrangement joins TRBV7-2 to TRBJ1-6; no clear D gene. CDR3: CASSLFSGNSPLHF. The CDR3 nucleotides read TGTGCCAGCAGCTTGTTCAGCGGGAATTCACCCCTCCACTTT.